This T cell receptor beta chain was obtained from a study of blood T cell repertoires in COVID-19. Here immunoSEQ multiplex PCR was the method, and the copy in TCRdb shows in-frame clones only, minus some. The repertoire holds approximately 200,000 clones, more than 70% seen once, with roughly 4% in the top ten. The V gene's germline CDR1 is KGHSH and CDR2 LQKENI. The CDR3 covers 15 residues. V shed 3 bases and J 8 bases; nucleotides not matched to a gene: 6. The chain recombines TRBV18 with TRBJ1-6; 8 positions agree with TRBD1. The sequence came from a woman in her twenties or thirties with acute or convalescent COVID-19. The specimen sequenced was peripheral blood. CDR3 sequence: CASSPADRVYSPLHF. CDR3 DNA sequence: TGTGCCAGCTCACCGGCGGACAGGGTGTATTCACCCCTCCACTTT.